A selection of T cell receptor beta chains follows, all from one sample in a study of CD8+ T cells in alopecia areata. TCRdb keeps only in-frame clones here, not all; method: immunoSEQ multiplex PCR. This table holds around 180,000 clones, about three fifths found once. Sequencing was performed on CD4+ T cells sorted from blood, taken at week 24, from a patient treated with tofacitinib. Receptors were obtained from a human donor with alopecia areata. CDR3s include the opening cysteine and the closing phenylalanine or tryptophan. Fields, in order: clone size, J gene, D gene, V gene, CDR3 DNA, CDR3 protein. A D gene is named only where the DNA matches it firmly. Rows give clone size only sometimes, using once, few, many, or a class for an expanded clone.

clone_size: few
j_call: TRBJ1-5
d_call: -
v_call: TRBV29-1
cdr3_nt: TGCAGCGCAAAGGCCGGGGGTTGGGATAGCAATCAGCCCCAGCATTTT
cdr3_aa: CSAKAGGWDSNQPQHF

clone_size: few
j_call: TRBJ2-3
d_call: TRBD2
v_call: TRBV7-2
cdr3_nt: TGTGCCAGCAGCTTAGTCCCTCCACTAGCGGGGGACACAGATACGCAGTATTTT
cdr3_aa: CASSLVPPLAGDTDTQYF

clone_size: few
j_call: TRBJ1-1
d_call: -
v_call: TRBV28
cdr3_nt: TGTGCCAGCAGTCCCCAAAGCCAGGGGTACACTGAAGCTTTCTTT
cdr3_aa: CASSPQSQGYTEAFF

clone_size: -
j_call: TRBJ2-3
d_call: TRBD1
v_call: TRBV6-1
cdr3_nt: TGTGCCAGCAGCGGACAGGGGTCCAGGGATACGCAGTATTTT
cdr3_aa: CASSGQGSRDTQYF

clone_size: few
j_call: TRBJ2-3
d_call: -
v_call: TRBV11-2
cdr3_nt: TGTGCCAGCAGCTTAAGCCGACAGGCCAGCACAGATACGCAGTATTTT
cdr3_aa: CASSLSRQASTDTQYF

clone_size: -
j_call: TRBJ1-1
d_call: -
v_call: TRBV11-2
cdr3_nt: TGTGCCAGCAGCTTATCCTTCTTTGAAGCTTTCTTT
cdr3_aa: CASSLSFFEAFF

clone_size: -
j_call: TRBJ2-1
d_call: -
v_call: TRBV7-2
cdr3_nt: TGTGCCAGCAGCCCCCGGGACGGACGAAATGAGCAGTTCTTC
cdr3_aa: CASSPRDGRNEQFF

clone_size: once
j_call: TRBJ2-5
d_call: -
v_call: TRBV4-1
cdr3_nt: TGCGCCAGCAGCCGGCCAGCGCAAGAGACCCAGTACTTC
cdr3_aa: CASSRPAQETQYF

clone_size: -
j_call: TRBJ1-5
d_call: TRBD1
v_call: TRBV29-1
cdr3_nt: TGCAGCGTTTTAGACAGGGGGCAGCCCCAGCATTTT
cdr3_aa: CSVLDRGQPQHF

clone_size: -
j_call: TRBJ2-7
d_call: TRBD2
v_call: TRBV19
cdr3_nt: TGTGCCAGTAGTCATCAGCGGGGGATCCACGAGCAGTACTTC
cdr3_aa: CASSHQRGIHEQYF

clone_size: -
j_call: TRBJ1-5
d_call: -
v_call: TRBV2
cdr3_nt: TGTGCCAGCGGCGTGGATCGCAATCAGCCCCAGCATTTT
cdr3_aa: CASGVDRNQPQHF

clone_size: -
j_call: TRBJ2-7
d_call: TRBD2
v_call: TRBV2
cdr3_nt: TGTGCCAGCAGTGCACTAGCGGGGGGCGAGCAGTACTTC
cdr3_aa: CASSALAGGEQYF

clone_size: -
j_call: TRBJ2-7
d_call: -
v_call: TRBV29-1
cdr3_nt: TGCAGCGTTGTTAGGCAGGAACTACAGTACTTC
cdr3_aa: CSVVRQELQYF

clone_size: -
j_call: TRBJ2-3
d_call: TRBD2
v_call: TRBV4-3
cdr3_nt: TGCGCCAGCAGCCACCACCGACTAGCGGGGGGGCCGGGTGCAGATACGCAGTATTTT
cdr3_aa: CASSHHRLAGGPGADTQYF

clone_size: -
j_call: TRBJ1-2
d_call: TRBD1
v_call: TRBV5-1
cdr3_nt: TGCGCCAGCAGCTCGGGGACAGGGCACGATGGCTACACCTTC
cdr3_aa: CASSSGTGHDGYTF

clone_size: once
j_call: TRBJ2-7
d_call: -
v_call: TRBV6-5
cdr3_nt: TGTGCCAGCAGTTACTCCGCCCTATTGGCTAGCGAGCAGTACTTC
cdr3_aa: CASSYSALLASEQYF

clone_size: -
j_call: TRBJ2-6
d_call: -
v_call: TRBV19
cdr3_nt: TGTGCCAGTAGTAAGGTGTTAGGGACTGGGGCCAACGTCCTGACTTTC
cdr3_aa: CASSKVLGTGANVLTF

clone_size: few
j_call: TRBJ1-5
d_call: -
v_call: TRBV6-1
cdr3_nt: TGTGCCAGCAGCCCATATAGCAATCAGCCCCAGCATTTT
cdr3_aa: CASSPYSNQPQHF

clone_size: -
j_call: TRBJ1-5
d_call: -
v_call: TRBV6-1
cdr3_nt: TGTGCCAGCAGTGAACGCGGGGATCAGCCCCAGCATTTT
cdr3_aa: CASSERGDQPQHF

clone_size: -
j_call: TRBJ1-5
d_call: TRBD1
v_call: TRBV15
cdr3_nt: TGTGCCACCAGCAAAACTGGACAGGGCAATCAGCCCCAGCATTTT
cdr3_aa: CATSKTGQGNQPQHF

clone_size: few
j_call: TRBJ1-4
d_call: -
v_call: TRBV2
cdr3_nt: TGTGCCAGCATGGAGGTTAATGAAAAACTGTTTTTT
cdr3_aa: CASMEVNEKLFF

clone_size: -
j_call: TRBJ2-1
d_call: TRBD2
v_call: TRBV25-1
cdr3_nt: TGTGCCACGCACCAGCGGGGGGTGACCCACAATGAGCAGTTCTTC
cdr3_aa: CATHQRGVTHNEQFF

clone_size: -
j_call: TRBJ2-1
d_call: -
v_call: TRBV30
cdr3_nt: TGTGCCTGGACCGAATCCTACAATGAGCAGTTCTTC
cdr3_aa: CAWTESYNEQFF

clone_size: -
j_call: TRBJ2-3
d_call: -
v_call: TRBV11-2
cdr3_nt: TGTGCCAGCAGCCCCTTATCTACGTCCGCCGATACGCAGTATTTT
cdr3_aa: CASSPLSTSADTQYF

clone_size: -
j_call: TRBJ2-6
d_call: -
v_call: TRBV30
cdr3_nt: TGTGCCTGGAGTGCCGACCCTGGGGCCAACGTCCTGACTTTC
cdr3_aa: CAWSADPGANVLTF

clone_size: -
j_call: TRBJ2-2
d_call: -
v_call: TRBV10-3
cdr3_nt: TGTGCCATCAATGGGAACACCGGGGAGCTGTTTTTT
cdr3_aa: CAINGNTGELFF

clone_size: -
j_call: TRBJ2-7
d_call: -
v_call: TRBV5-1
cdr3_nt: TGCGCCAGCAGGTCGACGTACGAGCAGTACTTC
cdr3_aa: CASRSTYEQYF

clone_size: once
j_call: TRBJ1-5
d_call: -
v_call: TRBV2
cdr3_nt: TGTGCCAGCAGTGATCGGGGGGTGGGTCAGCCCCAGCATTTT
cdr3_aa: CASSDRGVGQPQHF

clone_size: few
j_call: TRBJ2-7
d_call: -
v_call: TRBV10-3
cdr3_nt: TGTGCCATCAGTGTGGAGACAGGCCCCTACGAGCAGTACTTC
cdr3_aa: CAISVETGPYEQYF

clone_size: -
j_call: TRBJ1-4
d_call: -
v_call: TRBV5-4
cdr3_nt: TGTGCCAGCAGCCGTACTCGGGACTCAAGGGTTAGGGGTAATGAAAAACTGTTTTTT
cdr3_aa: CASSRTRDSRVRGNEKLFF

clone_size: few
j_call: TRBJ1-2
d_call: TRBD1
v_call: TRBV30
cdr3_nt: TGTGCCTGGAGCTATCGGACAGGGGGGAGTTTAAGCTACACCTTC
cdr3_aa: CAWSYRTGGSLSYTF

clone_size: -
j_call: TRBJ2-5
d_call: -
v_call: TRBV15
cdr3_nt: TGTGCCACCAGCAGAGAACAGACCCAGTACTTC
cdr3_aa: CATSREQTQYF

clone_size: many
j_call: TRBJ1-5
d_call: -
v_call: TRBV19
cdr3_nt: TGTGCCAGTACCGCGGGGAATCAGCCCCAGCATTTT
cdr3_aa: CASTAGNQPQHF

clone_size: -
j_call: TRBJ2-7
d_call: TRBD1
v_call: TRBV7-9
cdr3_nt: TGTGCCAGCAGCTTAGCGGGACAGGGGGGCTACGAGCAGTACTTC
cdr3_aa: CASSLAGQGGYEQYF

clone_size: -
j_call: TRBJ1-1
d_call: -
v_call: TRBV2
cdr3_nt: TGTGCCAGCAGTGCGCCCCGAACCTCTTTTCCGAACACTGAAGCTTTCTTT
cdr3_aa: CASSAPRTSFPNTEAFF

clone_size: -
j_call: TRBJ1-5
d_call: -
v_call: TRBV4-3
cdr3_nt: TGCGCCAGCAGCCAAGATGTGTCATATGGTCAGCCCCAGCATTTT
cdr3_aa: CASSQDVSYGQPQHF

clone_size: few
j_call: TRBJ1-6
d_call: -
v_call: TRBV4-1
cdr3_nt: TGCGCCAGCAGCCAAGCCTCCCGGGGGTTCAATTCACCCCTCCACTTT
cdr3_aa: CASSQASRGFNSPLHF

clone_size: -
j_call: TRBJ2-5
d_call: -
v_call: TRBV10-1
cdr3_nt: TGCGCCAGCAGTGAGGGGTCAGCAGAGACCCAGTACTTC
cdr3_aa: CASSEGSAETQYF

clone_size: -
j_call: TRBJ2-5
d_call: -
v_call: TRBV10-3
cdr3_nt: TGTGCCACCAGCCTTAATCTTGAGGTCAGGGCGAAAGAGACCCAGTACTTC
cdr3_aa: CATSLNLEVRAKETQYF

clone_size: -
j_call: TRBJ2-5
d_call: -
v_call: TRBV7-9
cdr3_nt: TGTGCCAGCAGCTTACAGCCCCAAGAGACCCAGTACTTC
cdr3_aa: CASSLQPQETQYF

clone_size: -
j_call: TRBJ2-1
d_call: -
v_call: TRBV7-2
cdr3_nt: TGTGCCAGCAGCCCCACCTACAATGAGCAGTTCTTC
cdr3_aa: CASSPTYNEQFF

clone_size: -
j_call: TRBJ2-5
d_call: -
v_call: TRBV29-1
cdr3_nt: TGCAGCGGGTGGGGCCTCGGGGAGACCCAGTACTTC
cdr3_aa: CSGWGLGETQYF

clone_size: -
j_call: TRBJ1-1
d_call: -
v_call: TRBV29-1
cdr3_nt: TGCAGCGTTGGGTCGGGGATGAACACTGAAGCTTTCTTT
cdr3_aa: CSVGSGMNTEAFF

clone_size: -
j_call: TRBJ2-3
d_call: -
v_call: TRBV4-1
cdr3_nt: TGCGCCAGCAGCCTGCTGGGGACCACAGATACGCAGTATTTT
cdr3_aa: CASSLLGTTDTQYF

clone_size: -
j_call: TRBJ1-2
d_call: -
v_call: TRBV28
cdr3_nt: TGTGCCAGCAGTTTAGACGTGATAGCTAACTATGGCTACACCTTC
cdr3_aa: CASSLDVIANYGYTF

clone_size: few
j_call: TRBJ1-4
d_call: -
v_call: TRBV30
cdr3_nt: TGTGCCTGGAGTGTCCCCGGACGAGAAAAACTGTTTTTT
cdr3_aa: CAWSVPGREKLFF

clone_size: few
j_call: TRBJ2-1
d_call: -
v_call: TRBV20-1
cdr3_nt: TGCAGTGCTAGCAAGCATGAGCAGTTCTTC
cdr3_aa: CSASKHEQFF

clone_size: -
j_call: TRBJ1-1
d_call: -
v_call: TRBV29-1
cdr3_nt: TGCAGCGTTGATGCTGAAGGGTACACTGAAGCTTTCTTT
cdr3_aa: CSVDAEGYTEAFF

clone_size: few
j_call: TRBJ2-2
d_call: TRBD1
v_call: TRBV5-6
cdr3_nt: TGTGCCAGCACCCTCAGGGACAGAGACACCGGGGAGCTGTTTTTT
cdr3_aa: CASTLRDRDTGELFF

clone_size: -
j_call: TRBJ1-2
d_call: -
v_call: TRBV5-6
cdr3_nt: TGTGCCAGCAGCTTGGGGGGCTATGGCTACACCTTC
cdr3_aa: CASSLGGYGYTF

clone_size: few
j_call: TRBJ1-6
d_call: TRBD1
v_call: TRBV5-1
cdr3_nt: TGCGCCAGCAGCTCAGAACCGGGACAGACTTCACCCCTCCACTTT
cdr3_aa: CASSSEPGQTSPLHF

clone_size: many
j_call: TRBJ2-3
d_call: -
v_call: TRBV5-1
cdr3_nt: TGCGCCAGCAGCTTGGCGGATACGCAGTATTTT
cdr3_aa: CASSLADTQYF

clone_size: -
j_call: TRBJ1-2
d_call: TRBD1
v_call: TRBV2
cdr3_nt: TGTGCCAGCAGCGGTAGGACAGGGGGCTTCGGAGGCTACACCTTC
cdr3_aa: CASSGRTGGFGGYTF

clone_size: once
j_call: TRBJ1-1
d_call: -
v_call: TRBV9
cdr3_nt: TGTGCCAGCAGCGTATACCCGGGACAACAGAACACTGAAGCTTTCTTT
cdr3_aa: CASSVYPGQQNTEAFF